Following are 13 T cell receptor beta chains from one sample sequenced in a study of T cell changes during pregnancy in multiple sclerosis. The method was immunoSEQ multiplex PCR; TCRdb's version includes in-frame clones alone and lacks a portion of them. Of about 92,000 clones listed, 80% to 95% are singletons. This sample comprised peripheral blood, obtained in the first trimester of pregnancy. Receptors originate from a female donor with multiple sclerosis, enrolled in a pregnancy study.

V usage is TRBV7-8 and J usage is TRBJ2-7, with 8 bases lining up with TRBD1. CDR1 and CDR2 from the germline V gene are SGHVS and FQNEAQ. The J segment lost 2 bases and the V segment lost 1 base, leaving 4 bases of the junction unmatched. The CDR3 covers 15 residues. The CDR3 DNA reads TGTGCCAGCAGCTTAGGGCCGACAGGGGCCTACGAGCAGTACTTC. It translates to CASSLGPTGAYEQYF.

This rearrangement joins TRBV28 to TRBJ2-1; TRBD2 aligns across 11 bases. CDR3 length: 16 amino acids. V was clipped by 5 bases and J by 3 bases; unmatched bases: 6. Germline V gene lookup returns CDR1 MDHEN and CDR2 SYDVKM. CDR3 sequence: CASSPGTSGFYNEQFF. CDR3 DNA: TGTGCCAGCAGTCCCGGGACTAGCGGATTCTACAATGAGCAGTTCTTC.

The chain couples TRBV4-1 to TRBJ2-7, with 7 bases fitting TRBD2. Germline V gene data show CDR1 as MGHRA and CDR2 as YSYEKL. This CDR3 spans 14 amino acids. The V gene end was trimmed by 3 bases and the J gene end by 3 bases; junction bases not matched to a gene: 5. CDR3 nucleotides: TGCGCCAGCAGCCATACCGGGAGGCACTACGAGCAGTACTTC. Protein sequence: CASSHTGRHYEQYF.

V is TRBV9 and J is TRBJ2-1; D is possibly TRBD1 (5 bases). The V end lost 7 bases, the J end lost 12 bases, and 11 bases lay between the germline ends. This CDR3 comprises 10 residues. Germline V lookup: CDR1 SGDLS, CDR2 YYNGEE. This chain's CDR3 is CASGADAQFF. In DNA form, the CDR3 reads TGTGCCAGCGGGGCTGATGCGCAGTTCTTC.

The chain is built from TRBV5-1 and TRBJ2-3; 8 nucleotides line up with TRBD2. The J segment lost 0 bases and the V segment lost 4 bases, leaving 4 bases of the junction unmatched. The CDR3 covers 15 residues. CDR1 and CDR2 from the germline V gene are SGHRS and YFSETQ. CDR3 loop: CASSLLAASTDTQYF. CDR3 DNA sequence: TGCGCCAGCAGCCTACTAGCGGCTAGCACAGATACGCAGTATTTT.

This clone appeared once. The V call is TRBV6-5, the J call TRBJ2-3; TRBD2 matches 8 bases. Germline-derived CDR1 and CDR2 are MNHEY and SVGAGI. The ends lost 6 bases at V and 4 bases at J; junction bases unmatched: 3. The CDR3 covers 13 residues. The CDR3 loop reads CASRRLASDTQYF. The CDR3 nucleotides are TGTGCCAGCAGAAGACTAGCGTCAGATACGCAGTATTTT.

The V and J genes are TRBV27 and TRBJ2-7; 11 bases are a match to TRBD2. V dropped 8 bases and J dropped 7; count of bases not matched to a gene: 10. The CDR3 totals 14 residues. CDR1 is MNHEY and CDR2 is SMNVEV in the germline V gene (reference sequence). The CDR3 here is CASGTSGRFQEQYF. The DNA of the CDR3 is TGTGCCAGCGGAACTAGCGGGAGATTTCAAGAGCAGTACTTC.

This chain links TRBV11-2 with TRBJ1-1; D is unclear. The germline CDR1 and CDR2 sequences are SGHAT and FQNNGV. The length of the CDR3 is 15 residues. Trimming left V 2 bases short and J 6 bases short, with 16 bases between. This CDR3 reads CASSLFGEKGPEAFF. The CDR3 DNA follows: TGTGCCAGCAGCTTATTTGGGGAGAAAGGACCTGAAGCTTTCTTT.

This chain connects TRBV27 to TRBJ2-7, with 9 positions matching TRBD1. Trimming removed 2 bases from V and 4 bases from J; junction bases left unmatched: 3. Germline assignment: CDR1 MNHEY and CDR2 SMNVEV (reference sequence). The CDR3 length is 14 residues. CDR3 in DNA: TGTGCCAGCAGTTTACTACAGGGGGCGTACGAGCAGTACTTC. As protein: CASSLLQGAYEQYF.

The rearrangement links TRBV11-2 to TRBJ2-7; weak D call: TRBD2 (6 bases). Germline V CDR1 and CDR2: SGHAT, FQNNGV. Trimming removed 3 bases at V and 2 bases at J, with 11 bases between. The CDR3 contains 14 residues. CDR3 protein: CASSLEGRTYEQYF. CDR3 nucleotide sequence: TGTGCCAGCAGCTTGGAGGGTCGGACCTACGAGCAGTACTTC.

The chain joins TRBV7-7 to TRBJ2-3, with TRBD1 matching 8 bases. The V segment lost 0 bases and the J segment 4 bases; nucleotides outside the gene matches: 3. This CDR3 has 15 residues. Germline lookup yields CDR1 SSHAT and CDR2 FNYEAQ (reference sequence). Here the CDR3 reads CASSLAQGASDTQYF. Here the CDR3 DNA reads TGTGCCAGCAGCTTAGCCCAGGGGGCTTCAGATACGCAGTATTTT.

The gene calls are TRBV7-2 and TRBJ2-7; D is uncertain. Looked up from germline, CDR1 is SGHTA and CDR2 is FQGNSA. The CDR3 sequence is 14 residues long. The V end lost 1 base, the J end lost 0 bases, and 7 bases lay between the germline ends. CDR3 DNA sequence: TGTGCCAGCAGCTTAGGGGCGACCTCCTACGAGCAGTACTTC. Translating it yields CASSLGATSYEQYF.

This chain joins TRBV7-9 and TRBJ1-2, with TRBD1 matching 10 bases. CDR3 length: 16 amino acids. J lost 7 bases, V lost 1 base, and 9 bases had no gene match. Germline assignment: CDR1 SEHNR and CDR2 FQNEAQ (reference sequence). The CDR3 is CASSLGGDRGNGGYTF. Here the CDR3 DNA reads TGTGCCAGCAGCTTAGGAGGGGACAGGGGAAACGGTGGCTACACCTTC.